This T cell receptor beta chain is from a study of shared clonotypes between healthy human individuals. After removal of 6 bases from V and 3 bases from J, the junction contained 12 bases not matched to a gene. Germline-derived CDR1 and CDR2 are SGHNT and YYREEE (reference sequence). The CDR3 is 16 residues long. General study points: Tissue TCR repertoires likely differ from these blood-only repertoires. Rarefaction demonstrated incomplete sorted-subset sequencing despite large depth.

An assay was performed, and its level was deep. The data were produced by immunoSEQ multiplex PCR, yet TCRdb's version contains in-frame clones alone and is incomplete. This sample carries a few million clones, about 94% of them seen once, and the ten largest clones take about 0.13%. A remark on this clone: The antigen remains unidentified.

The chain recombines TRBV5-4 with TRBJ2-3, with TRBD1 matching over 8 bases. The receptor was isolated from a young man in good health. What was sequenced was naive CD4+ T cells sorted from blood. The subset denotes: CD45RA+ positively selected. The CDR3 nucleotides read TGTGCCAGCACCCGAAGAGGACAGGGCCCGACAGATACGCAGTATTTT. Translation gives CASTRRGQGPTDTQYF.